Listed here are 25 T cell receptor beta chains from one sample, sequenced in a study of T cells in Graves' hyperthyroidism and ophthalmopathy. The CDR3 regions of TCR beta were amplified from RNA transcripts. A set of HTBI primers served as the primers for a first-round RT-PCR of the TCR CDR3. TCRdb re-called the multiplex PCR reads with MiXCR, one entry per CDR3 protein. The table lists a few hundred thousand distinct CDR3 sequences, roughly 50% of them singletons, with approximately 7.5% in the top ten. The sample comprised peripheral blood or thyroid tissue (not recorded which). These receptors originate from a woman between 18 and 30 years old with Graves' hyperthyroidism.

This clonotype was counted ten times or more. V usage is TRBV19 and J usage is TRBJ2-7, with 8 bases identical to TRBD1. This CDR3 has 11 residues. Germline CDR1 and CDR2: LNHDA and SQIVND (reference sequence). With V trimmed by 6 bases and J by 6 bases, 1 base remained unmatched. CDR3 protein: CASRQGAEQYF. As DNA, the CDR3 is TGTGCCAGTAGGCAGGGGGCCGAGCAGTACTTC.

The sample holds many counts of this clonotype. The gene calls are TRBV7-9 and TRBJ2-7; weak D call: TRBD2 (6 bases). The germline gives CDR1 SEHNR, CDR2 FQNEAQ (reference sequence). Deletions cut 1 base from V and 2 bases from J, with 12 bases between. The CDR3 consists of 15 residues. CDR3 sequence (DNA): TGTGCCAGCAGCTTAGGAGTACTAGCAACCTACGAGCAGTACTTC. Translation gives CASSLGVLATYEQYF.

Worth noting for this clonotype: The CDR3 end shows no conserved phenylalanine or tryptophan, and so a read error is likely. The CDR3 DNA is TGTGTCATCACAAAGGGGGCGGACACTGAAGCTTTCTCT. This codes for CVITKGADTEAFS. This sequence joins TRBV10-3 and TRBJ1-1, with TRBD1 matching 7 bases. Looked up from germline, CDR1 is ENHRY and CDR2 is SYGVKD. The CDR3 has 13 residues.

This clonotype was seen ten or more times. V usage is TRBV11-2 and J usage is TRBJ2-7, with D possibly being TRBD1 (5 bases). Trimming removed 0 bases at V and 2 bases at J, with 8 bases between. Germline CDR1 SGHAT, CDR2 FQNNGV. The CDR3 totals 14 residues. The DNA of the CDR3 is TGTGCCAGCAGCTTAGATTTGGGGCCCTACGAGCAGTACTTC. Its protein is CASSLDLGPYEQYF.

The chain has TRBV7-9 and TRBJ2-5, with 8 bases matching TRBD2. Germline CDR1 SEHNR, CDR2 FQNEAQ (reference sequence). This CDR3 has 14 residues. V was pared by 6 bases and J by 5 bases, with 8 bases of the junction left unmatched. CDR3 region: CASSEGSGTETQYF. In DNA form, the CDR3 reads TGTGCCAGCAGTGAAGGTAGCGGGACCGAGACCCAGTACTTC. Combining the CDR3 with reference TRBV7-9 and TRBJ2-5 gives the whole variable domain DTGVSQNPRHKITKRGQNVTFRCDPISEHNRLYWYRQTLGQGPEFLTYFQNEAQLEKSRLLSDRFSAERPKGSFSTLEIQRTEQGDSAMYLCASSEGSGTETQYFGPGTRLLVL.

This clonotype has ten or more counts. The CDR3 reads CSADRGFNYGYTF. CDR3 sequence (DNA): TGCAGTGCAGACAGGGGTTTCAACTATGGCTACACCTTC. The chain joins TRBV20-1 to TRBJ1-2; 8 nucleotides line up with TRBD1. Trimming removed 6 bases from V and 2 bases from J; junction bases left unmatched: 5. This CDR3 contains 13 residues. Looked up from germline, CDR1 is DFQATT and CDR2 is SNEGSKA (reference sequence).

This clonotype has just one count. A much bigger clone sits one base away, suggesting this may be a read error. The chain links TRBV11-2 to TRBJ1-5; D remains ambiguous. This CDR3 has 15 residues. V lost 0 bases to trimming and J lost 5 bases, with 11 bases between them. Germline CDR1 is SGHAT and CDR2 is FQNNGV. The CDR3 region is CASSLEVSSDQPQHF. The CDR3 DNA reads as TGTGCCAGCAGCTTAGAAGTAAGCAGCGATCAGCCCCAGCATTTT.

The chain employs TRBV20-1 and TRBJ1-5; D gene unclear. Trimming stripped 4 bases from V and 14 bases from J, with 24 bases between. The CDR3 runs to 14 residues. The germline V gene encodes CDR1 DFQATT and CDR2 SNEGSKA (reference sequence). The DNA for the CDR3 is TGCAGTGCTACCCCCCCTAGCGGGAGTCAGAACGAGCATTTT. Its protein product is CSATPPSGSQNEHF.

This clonotype has a count of ten or more. This sequence joins TRBV6-6 and TRBJ1-2, with 9 nucleotides matching TRBD1. After removal of 4 bases from V and 4 bases from J, the junction contained 19 bases not matched to a gene. Germline V gene sequence: CDR1 MNHNY, CDR2 SVGAGI (reference sequence). The length of the CDR3 is 19 residues. Here the CDR3 DNA reads TGTGCCAGCAGTTCATTATTATCCACGGACAGGGGAAGACGCTATGGCTACACCTTC. Translation gives CASSSLLSTDRGRRYGYTF.

This clonotype was seen ten or more times. The rearrangement links TRBV2 to TRBJ2-7; 10 bases agree with TRBD1. CDR1 SNHLY and CDR2 FYNNEI come from the germline V gene. This CDR3 has 14 residues. Trimming at V came to 5 bases and at J to 7 bases, leaving 8 bases not matched to a gene. The CDR3 here is CASSWDRGTTEQYF. DNA for the CDR3: TGTGCCAGCAGTTGGGACAGGGGCACTACGGAGCAGTACTTC.

This clonotype was seen at least ten times. J is TRBJ2-7 and V is TRBV27; 10 nucleotides align to TRBD2. Germline-derived CDR1 and CDR2 are MNHEY and SMNVEV (reference sequence). This CDR3 has 17 residues. V lost 5 bases and J lost 3; bases outside the gene matches: 13. In DNA, the CDR3 is TGTGCCAGCAGTCCTCGAGGACTAGCGGAGGAGGGCTACGAGCAGTACTTC. Its translation is CASSPRGLAEEGYEQYF.

This chain uses TRBV29-1 with TRBJ2-5; TRBD1 is a possible D gene (6 bases). Germline V CDR1 and CDR2: SQVTM, ANQGSEA. V gave up 8 bases and J gave up 5 bases, with 15 bases separating them. The CDR3 extends over 12 amino acids. CDR3 residues: CSRNRDGETQYF. DNA for the CDR3: TGCAGCAGAAACAGGGACGGCGAGACCCAGTACTTC.

The table lists this clonotype with many counts. The V gene is TRBV4-2, the J gene TRBJ1-1; no clear D gene. CDR3 length: 16 amino acids. The germline CDR1 and CDR2 sequences are LGHNA and YNFKEQ. The ends were cut back, 1 base at V and 0 bases at J, with 12 bases in the middle. The CDR3 DNA reads TGTGCCAGCAGCCAAGGAATGGCCGCGATGAACACTGAAGCTTTCTTT. Its protein product is CASSQGMAAMNTEAFF.

This clonotype came up many times. This chain uses TRBV5-8 with TRBJ2-6, with a tentative D call TRBD2 (6 bases). This CDR3 is 16 amino acids long. CDR1 is SGHTS and CDR2 is YDEGEE in the germline V gene. V was clipped by 1 base and J by 0 bases, with 8 bases between them. The CDR3 protein is CASSLLGGSGANVLTF. The CDR3 DNA is TGTGCCAGCAGCTTGCTGGGGGGCTCTGGGGCCAACGTCCTGACTTTC.

The CDR3 DNA reads as TGTGCCAGCAGTGAGGACAGATTGGAAGGCTACACCTTC. Translating it yields CASSEDRLEGYTF. J is TRBJ1-2 and V is TRBV2; TRBD1 is a possible D gene (6 bases). CDR1 is SNHLY and CDR2 is FYNNEI in the germline V gene. The CDR3 spans 13 residues. Between the trimmed V and J ends, which lost 3 bases and 8 bases, there was a span of 13 bases.

With regard to this clonotype: With a much larger clone just one base away, this may be a read error. The V gene is TRBV6-4, the J gene TRBJ1-1; the D gene is possibly TRBD1 (6 bases). This CDR3 spans 14 amino acids. Per the germline V gene, CDR1 is MRHNA and CDR2 is SNTAGT. CDR3 protein: CASISLGRDTEASF. CDR3 nucleotides: TGTGCCAGCATTTCGTTGGGCCGGGACACTGAAGCTTCCTTT.

A remark on this clonotype: Given a much more abundant clone one base away, this may be a read error. The chain recombines TRBV2 with TRBJ1-6, with a weak D call TRBD1 (6 bases). This CDR3 region has 20 residues. CDR1 SNHLY and CDR2 FYNNEI come from the germline V gene. V was shortened by 6 bases and J by 3 bases, with 27 bases between the two germline ends. CDR3 coding DNA: TGTGCCAGCAGGAGGTCCGGGACACCCGAGAGTAGCTTCTATAATTCACCCCTCCACTTT. This translates into CASRRSGTPESSFYNSPLHF. Full variable domain (outside the CDR3, taken from reference TRBV2 and TRBJ1-6): EPEVTQTPSHQVTQMGQEVILRCVPISNHLYFYWYRQILGQKVEFLVSFYNNEISEKSEIFDDQFSVERPDGSNFTLKIRSTKLEDSAMYFCASRRSGTPESSFYNSPLHFGNGTRLTVT.

This clonotype was detected many times. The chain is built from TRBV11-2 and TRBJ1-2; TRBD1 is a possible D gene (6 bases). Trimming took 0 bases from V and 4 from J, leaving 12 bases between them. This CDR3 has 15 residues. Germline values: CDR1 SGHAT, CDR2 FQNNGV. The CDR3, as DNA: TGTGCCAGCAGCTTAGACCGACAGGTTGTCTATGGCTACACCTTC. Translation: CASSLDRQVVYGYTF.

Regarding this clonotype: A much larger clone sits a single nucleotide away, making a read error possible. The J gene is TRBJ1-2, the V gene TRBV7-9; D is unresolved. Between the trimmed V and J ends, which lost 5 bases and 3 bases, there was a span of 13 bases. The CDR3 runs to 14 residues. CDR1 is SEHNR, CDR2 FQNEAQ, per germline (reference sequence). CDR3 bases: TGTGCCAGCAGCCCTAACACCGGGGACTATGGCTACACCTTC. Amino acid sequence: CASSPNTGDYGYTF.

This clonotype appeared many times. The chain has TRBV7-9 and TRBJ2-7; tentative D call: TRBD1 (5 bases). The CDR3 is made up of 11 amino acids. Trimming took off 7 bases at V and 9 bases at J, with 13 bases between the two ends. Germline-derived CDR1 and CDR2 are SEHNR and FQNEAQ (reference sequence). The CDR3 DNA follows: TGTGCCAGCACCCTAAGGGGCGGGCAGTACTTC. Translated: CASTLRGGQYF. Full variable domain (missing parts from reference TRBV7-9 and TRBJ2-7): DTGVSQNPRHKITKRGQNVTFRCDPISEHNRLYWYRQTLGQGPEFLTYFQNEAQLEKSRLLSDRFSAERPKGSFSTLEIQRTEQGDSAMYLCASTLRGGQYFGPGTRLTVT.

This clonotype appeared a few times. The V gene is TRBV28, the J gene TRBJ2-6; D gene ambiguous. Between the trimmed V and J ends, which lost 1 base and 2 bases, there was a span of 6 bases. Germline values: CDR1 MDHEN, CDR2 SYDVKM. The CDR3 contains 15 residues. The CDR3 loop is CASSLLAAGANVLTF. In DNA form, the CDR3 reads TGTGCCAGCAGTTTATTGGCGGCTGGGGCCAACGTCCTGACTTTC. The variable domain in full, completed from reference TRBV28 and TRBJ2-6, reads DVKVTQSSRYLVKRTGEKVFLECVQDMDHENMFWYRQDPGLGLRLIYFSYDVKMKEKGDIPEGYSVSREKKERFSLILESASTNQTSMYLCASSLLAAGANVLTFGAGSRLTVL.

CDR3 bases: TGTGCCAGCAGTGGGGTGGGGAAACTGGGCCGCCCCTACGAGCAGTACTTC. Amino acid sequence: CASSGVGKLGRPYEQYF. The chain employs TRBV7-2 and TRBJ2-7; D not resolved. This CDR3 comprises 17 residues. Trimming pared 6 bases from V and 2 bases from J, leaving 23 bases between. Germline CDR1 reads SGHTA; CDR2 reads FQGNSA.

CDR3 sequence (DNA): TGTGCCAGCAGCCTAACTGGGGCCATATATTTT. Amino acid sequence: CASSLTGAIYF. The gene calls are TRBV7-6 and TRBJ1-3; D ambiguous. V was pared by 5 bases and J by 11 bases, with 10 bases between. Germline V gene sequence: CDR1 SGHVS, CDR2 FNYEAQ. The CDR3 contains 11 residues. The full variable domain, rest sourced from reference TRBV7-6 and TRBJ1-3, is GAGVSQSPRYKVTKRGQDVALRCDPISGHVSLYWYRQALGQGPEFLTYFNYEAQQDKSGLPNDRFSAERPEGSISTLTIQRTEQRDSAMYRCASSLTGAIYFGEGSWLTVV.

This clonotype was recorded many times. The chain joins TRBV25-1 to TRBJ1-3; D is possibly TRBD1 (5 bases). Trimming cost V 7 bases and J 0 bases, with 7 bases left between them. CDR1 is MGHDK, CDR2 SYGVNS, per germline. CDR3 length: 13 residues. In nucleotides, the CDR3 is TGTGCCAGCACCGACAGCTCTGGAAACACCATATATTTT. Its translation is CASTDSSGNTIYF.

In DNA, the CDR3 is TGTGCCAGCAGCCTTAACCCTGTCAATGAGCAGTTCTTC. Amino acids: CASSLNPVNEQFF. The V and J genes are TRBV7-9 and TRBJ2-1; D is ambiguous. CDR1 SEHNR and CDR2 FQNEAQ come from the germline V gene (reference sequence). V was clipped by 5 bases and J by 6 bases, with 11 bases between them. The CDR3 is 13 residues long.